This TCR beta chain was captured in a study of cytomegalovirus exposure and HLA in healthy donors. Overall study findings and caveats: Researchers reportedly found TCR beta sequences accurately predicted most subjects' HLA-A and HLA-B alleles. In a later analysis, a missense DCLRE1C variant was linked to TCR beta V- and J-gene trimming. The classifier, whose performance was assessed in both the original and validation cohorts, reportedly diagnosed cytomegalovirus status with high specificity and sensitivity.

Comments on this clone: Its specificity is unknown.

The PCR ran on 60 Vbeta and 13 Jbeta primers. This table comes from immunoSEQ multiplex PCR, and its TCRdb copy is limited to in-frame clones, with some not included. The sample shows some 200,000 clones, approximately 80% of them seen only once. Germline assignment: CDR1 SGHDN and CDR2 FVKESK. V lost 3 bases to trimming and J lost 0 bases, with 8 bases between them. This CDR3 contains 14 residues. V is TRBV14 and J is TRBJ2-5, with D possibly TRBD2 on 6 matching bases. Sequencing input: PBMCs. The origin of this receptor is a girl aged 2 to 10 in good health and CMV-seronegative. The CDR3 spells CASSHGTDQETQYF. The CDR3, as DNA: TGTGCCAGCAGCCACGGGACTGACCAAGAGACCCAGTACTTC.